Described below is a single TCR beta chain sequence and its context. What it binds is not known. The CDR3 spans 15 residues. Germline V gene data show CDR1 as MNHEY and CDR2 as SMNVEV (reference sequence). The junction had 5 bases not matched to a gene; V was cut back by 6 bases and J by 4 bases. The sample comes from a study of cytomegalovirus exposure and HLA in healthy donors. Primers: 60 Vbeta forward and 13 Jbeta reverse. Some clones are missing from TCRdb's copy, which holds only in-frame ones; the method was immunoSEQ multiplex PCR. There are 210,000 or so clones in the sample; roughly 81% occur only once, and about 0.22% lies in the top ten. Overall study findings and caveats: The productive fraction for most TCR beta V segments was about 87% or about 30% in an earlier analysis. Exclusion applied to some V segments, including TRBV6-2 and TRBV6-3, as they were indistinguishable. Later analysis associated a missense DCLRE1C variant with TCR beta V- and J-gene trimming. Across HLA loci, a later analysis found differing TCR association rates, with DRB1 most and HLA-C fewest.

The sequencing sample was made of PBMCs. This chain joins TRBV27 and TRBJ2-1, with 11 nucleotides matching TRBD1. The TCR was taken from a girl aged 2 to 10 in good health and CMV-seronegative. CDR3 DNA sequence: TGTGCCAGCAGCCAGGGACAGGGGGGGTACAATGAGCAGTTCTTC. Its protein is CASSQGQGGYNEQFF.